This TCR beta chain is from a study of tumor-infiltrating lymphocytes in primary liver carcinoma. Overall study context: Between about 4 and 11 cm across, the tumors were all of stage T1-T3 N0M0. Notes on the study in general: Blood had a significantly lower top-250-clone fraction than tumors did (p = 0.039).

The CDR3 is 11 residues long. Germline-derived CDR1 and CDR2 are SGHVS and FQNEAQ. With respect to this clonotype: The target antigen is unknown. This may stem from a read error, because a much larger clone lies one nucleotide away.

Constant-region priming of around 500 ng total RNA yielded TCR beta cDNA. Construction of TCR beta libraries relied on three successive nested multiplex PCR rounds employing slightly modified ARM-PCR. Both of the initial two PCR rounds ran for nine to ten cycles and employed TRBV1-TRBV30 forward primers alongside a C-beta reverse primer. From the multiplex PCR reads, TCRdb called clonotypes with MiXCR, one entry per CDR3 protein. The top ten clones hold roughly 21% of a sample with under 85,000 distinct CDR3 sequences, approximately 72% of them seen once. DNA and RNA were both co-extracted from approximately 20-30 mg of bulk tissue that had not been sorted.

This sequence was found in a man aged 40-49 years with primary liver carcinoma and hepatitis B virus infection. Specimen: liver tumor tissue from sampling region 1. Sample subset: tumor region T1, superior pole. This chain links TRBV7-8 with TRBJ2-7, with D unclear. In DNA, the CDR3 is TGTGCCAGCAGCTTATCCTACGGGCAGTACTTC. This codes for CASSLSYGQYF.